The sequence of this TCR beta chain was determined in a study of spatial heterogeneity in lung cancer. Study details: The average count in raw reads for each unique TCR and UMI combination exceeded eight appearances.

All TCR cDNA molecules were individually tagged with a unique molecular identifier. From the 5' RACE reads, TCRdb called clonotypes with MiXCR, one entry per CDR3 protein. Here the sample spans around 1,200 distinct CDR3 sequences, 12% being singletons. Time point in this sample: sample taken at primary tumor resection. The donors were approximately 65 patients with non-small cell lung cancer that was early-stage and untreated. Sequencing covered unsorted whole RNA taken from tumor, nontumor lung or frozen PBMC. As to this clonotype: A read error may account for a junction end that differs from germline. This beta chain slipped into a library made for alpha chains as a stray read, so its size is not meaningful.

The V gene's germline CDR1 is GTSNPN and CDR2 SVGIG (reference sequence). CDR3 size: 14 residues. The sample was normal lung tissue next to the tumor, taken at surgery. The receptor comes from a female donor with early-stage non-small cell lung cancer. This chain joins TRBV30 and TRBJ2-3; 13 bases are shared with TRBD2. In DNA form, the CDR3 reads TGTGCCTGGAGTGTCGGAACTAGCGGGGGGGCGGCGAATTTT. Protein sequence: CAWSVGTSGGAANF. Complete variable domain (other parts from reference TRBV30 and TRBJ2-3): SQTIHQWPATLVQPVGSPLSLECTVEGTSNPNLYWYRQAAGRGLQLLFYSVGIGQISSEVPQNLSASRPQDRQFILSSKKLLLSDSGFYLCAWSVGTSGGAANFGPGTRLTVL.